Listed below are T cell receptor beta chains from one sample, sequenced in a study of T cells in Graves' hyperthyroidism and ophthalmopathy. TCRdb fed the multiplex PCR reads into MiXCR, producing one record per CDR3 protein. The sample carries approximately 610,000 distinct CDR3 sequences, approximately 15% recorded once. Material: blood. These receptors were obtained from a woman between 40 and 50 years old with Graves' ophthalmopathy. Each CDR3 is given with its conserved first and last residue. D genes are given only for firm matches. For some rows the clone size is stated as once, few or many, or as a class when expanded; others skip it.

V	size	J	D	CDR3	DNA
TRBV6-1	many	TRBJ2-2	TRBD2	CASRTGGTISAGELFF	TGTGCCAGCAGGACGGGGGGGACTATATCCGCCGGGGAGCTGTTTTTT
TRBV7-8	few	TRBJ1-3	TRBD1	CASSLDGVVRGRNTIYF	TGTGCCAGCAGCTTAGATGGTGTGGTGAGGGGGCGAAACACCATATATTTT
TRBV6-1	many	TRBJ2-5	NA	CASSERWELETQYF	TGTGCCAGCAGTGAGAGGTGGGAGCTGGAGACCCAGTACTTC
TRBV6-1	many	TRBJ2-7	NA	CASSLTSGTPNYEQYF	TGTGCCAGCAGTCTTACCTCCGGGACCCCAAACTACGAGCAGTACTTC
TRBV11-2	many	TRBJ1-5	NA	CASGLGGYQPQHF	TGTGCCAGCGGGCTCGGAGGGTACCAGCCCCAGCATTTT
TRBV7-2	many	TRBJ2-7	TRBD2	CASSLALAGPYEQYF	TGTGCCAGCAGCTTAGCACTAGCGGGACCTTACGAGCAGTACTTC
TRBV2	many	TRBJ2-4	NA	CASSEALGTKNIQYF	TGTGCCAGCAGTGAAGCGCTTGGGACGAAAAACATTCAGTACTTC
TRBV4-3	many	TRBJ1-6	NA	CASSQDWGPGLTPLHF	TGCGCCAGCAGCCAAGATTGGGGTCCAGGTTTGACACCCCTCCACTTT
TRBV4-1	many	TRBJ1-2	NA	CASSQDEMGYTF	TGCGCCAGCAGCCAAGATGAGATGGGCTACACCTTC
TRBV7-8	few	TRBJ2-3	TRBD2	CASSQSGRAYDTQYF	TGTGCCAGCAGCCAGAGCGGGAGGGCCTACGATACGCAGTATTTT
TRBV12-3/TRBV12-4	many	TRBJ2-2	TRBD2	CASSLPSGGNTGELFF	TGTGCCAGCAGTTTGCCTAGCGGGGGGAACACCGGGGAGCTGTTTTTT
TRBV18	NA	TRBJ2-7	TRBD1	CASSPGTGQREQYF	TGTGCCAGCTCACCAGGGACAGGGCAGCGCGAGCAGTACTTC
TRBV12-5	many	TRBJ1-2	NA	CASGLLARVRIGYTF	TGTGCTAGTGGTTTGCTCGCCAGGGTAAGAATTGGCTACACCTTC
TRBV29-1	NA	TRBJ2-5	NA	CSVEHPQYQETQYF	TGCAGCGTTGAACACCCCCAGTACCAAGAGACCCAGTACTTC
TRBV28	many	TRBJ2-7	TRBD1	CASSLIGTGAYEQYF	TGTGCCAGCAGTTTAATAGGGACAGGGGCTTACGAGCAGTACTTC
TRBV11-2	few	TRBJ2-7	TRBD1	CASSPGTGDHYEQYF	TGTGCCAGCAGCCCCGGGACAGGGGACCACTACGAGCAGTACTTC
TRBV6-1	many	TRBJ2-5	TRBD1	CASSHPGTDLRETQYF	TGTGCCAGCAGCCATCCCGGGACAGACCTCCGAGAGACCCAGTACTTC
TRBV28	many	TRBJ1-2	NA	CASSDGPFPLGYTF	TGTGCCAGCAGTGACGGACCCTTCCCCTTAGGCTACACCTTC
TRBV19	many	TRBJ1-1	NA	CASGDWGNTEAFF	TGTGCCAGTGGGGACTGGGGGAACACTGAAGCTTTCTTT
TRBV20-1	many	TRBJ2-5	TRBD1	CSGQGPEGETQYF	TGCAGCGGACAGGGCCCCGAGGGGGAGACCCAGTACTTC
TRBV15	many	TRBJ1-5	TRBD1	CATSPDRASNQPQHF	TGTGCCACCAGTCCCGACAGGGCGAGCAATCAGCCCCAGCATTTT
TRBV19	NA	TRBJ2-7	NA	CASNHLKGNEQYF	TGTGCCAGTAATCACCTTAAAGGGAATGAGCAGTACTTC
TRBV5-6	NA	TRBJ1-5	TRBD1	CASSLQGERTPQHF	TGTGCCAGCAGCCTACAGGGGGAGAGAACGCCCCAGCATTTT
TRBV5-1	many	TRBJ1-5	NA	CASSLFVGQPQHF	TGCGCCAGCAGCTTGTTTGTAGGTCAGCCCCAGCATTTT
TRBV18	NA	TRBJ1-5	TRBD1	CASSPTQGVGSNQPQHF	TGTGCCAGCTCACCAACGCAGGGGGTGGGGAGCAATCAGCCCCAGCATTTT
TRBV28	few	TRBJ2-2	NA	CASSARDRGELFF	TGTGCCAGCAGTGCCAGAGACCGCGGGGAGCTGTTTTTT
TRBV12-3/TRBV12-4	many	TRBJ2-7	TRBD2	CASSITGTSGRYEQYF	TGTGCCAGCAGTATCACCGGGACTAGCGGGAGGTACGAGCAGTACTTC
TRBV4-1	few	TRBJ2-7	TRBD1	CASSQDRETGYEQYF	TGCGCCAGCAGCCAGGACAGGGAAACGGGCTACGAGCAGTACTTC
TRBV4-3	NA	TRBJ1-3	TRBD1	CASTPTGNTDFSGNTIYF	TGCGCCAGCACACCGACAGGGAACACAGACTTCTCTGGAAACACCATATATTTT
TRBV3-1	NA	TRBJ1-1	NA	CASSQEGGSSAAFF	TGTGCCAGCAGCCAAGAAGGAGGGTCGTCCGCAGCTTTCTTT
TRBV12-3/TRBV12-4	NA	TRBJ1-2	TRBD1	CASSLSGTVFYGYTF	TGTGCCAGCAGTTTATCCGGGACAGTCTTCTATGGCTACACCTTC
TRBV20-1	many	TRBJ2-7	TRBD2	CSAVGGGRIWEDEQYF	TGCAGTGCCGTGGGCGGCGGGAGAATTTGGGAGGACGAGCAGTACTTC
TRBV11-2	NA	TRBJ2-7	NA	CASSFKGLTYEQYF	TGTGCCAGCAGCTTTAAAGGATTAACCTACGAGCAGTACTTC
TRBV14	many	TRBJ1-1	NA	CASSLQPQATEAFF	TGTGCCAGCAGCCTCCAGCCCCAAGCGACTGAAGCTTTCTTT
TRBV5-1	many	TRBJ1-2	NA	CASSSRFPANGYTF	TGCGCCAGCAGCTCGCGGTTCCCGGCGAATGGCTACACCTTC
TRBV30	many	TRBJ1-1	NA	CAWSVLSGAFF	TGTGCCTGGAGTGTACTCTCGGGAGCTTTCTTT
TRBV6-1	once	TRBJ2-5	TRBD2	CASQGLAGGETQYF	TGTGCCAGCCAAGGACTAGCGGGAGGGGAGACCCAGTACTTC
TRBV5-6	few	TRBJ2-7	TRBD1	CASSLGGTGFTYEQYF	TGTGCCAGCAGCTTGGGTGGGACAGGGTTTACCTACGAGCAGTACTTC
TRBV7-9	few	TRBJ2-7	TRBD2	CASSLGGGPWDEQYF	TGTGCCAGCAGCTTGGGGGGAGGGCCGTGGGACGAGCAGTACTTC
TRBV6-2/TRBV6-3	few	TRBJ2-3	TRBD2	CASRGPSGRPTRTDTQYF	TGTGCCAGCAGGGGCCCTAGCGGGAGACCTACCCGGACAGATACGCAGTATTTT
TRBV10-3	many	TRBJ1-2	NA	CAISESGRAYGYTF	TGTGCCATCAGTGAGTCAGGGCGAGCCTATGGCTACACCTTC
TRBV12-3/TRBV12-4	many	TRBJ2-7	TRBD1	CASSLGQGKGDEQYF	TGTGCCAGCAGTTTGGGACAGGGGAAGGGTGACGAGCAGTACTTC
TRBV6-2/TRBV6-3	many	TRBJ1-1	NA	CASSYSWVYTEAFF	TGTGCCAGCAGTTACTCGTGGGTTTACACTGAAGCTTTCTTT
TRBV4-1	many	TRBJ1-5	NA	CASSQDGDISNQPQHF	TGCGCCAGCAGCCAAGACGGTGACATTAGCAATCAGCCCCAGCATTTT